The 10 T cell receptor beta chains given below trace back to one sample, sequenced in a study of read filtering for tumor transcriptome and immune sequencing (dated by TCRdb to between 2020 and 2021). Instrument on record: Illumina HiSeq 4000. Starting from 350 to 500 ng RNA, TCR libraries were constructed with the Immunoverse kit using molecular barcoded adaptors that cover the alpha/delta and beta/gamma chains. TCRdb reprocessing: public reads trimmed at Q25 with fastp, clones called with MiXCR, in-frame beta chains kept. Each entry merges the rows of one CDR3 protein and shows their most common DNA and genes. Recorded for this sample are 50,000 to 65,000 distinct CDR3 sequences; around 20% of them occurred a single time. The ten largest clones capture roughly a tenth of the sample. Material for sequencing was a population of CD138-negative cells sorted from bone marrow. The cell subset or site label for this specimen denotes: bone marrow mononuclear cells depleted of CD138+ plasma/myeloma cells by negative magnetic selection. The receptors originated from a donor aged 40 or older with multiple myeloma.

Points on this clonotype: This could be a read error, since a much larger clone is one nucleotide away. The chain combines TRBV20-1 with TRBJ2-7, with D perhaps TRBD1 (7 bases). CDR1 DFQATT and CDR2 SNEGSKA come from the germline V gene (reference sequence). With 5 bases removed from V and 2 bases from J, the gap between germline ends came to 25 bases. There are 17 residues in the CDR3. CDR3 sequence: CSAGGGGTVSAAYEQYF. For the CDR3, the DNA is TGCAGTGCTGGAGGTGGCGGGACAGTAAGCGCGGCCTACGAGCAGTACTTC.

This clonotype was seen repeatedly, ten times or more. The CDR3 spells CASSQGPGDTQYF. The CDR3 DNA follows: TGCGCCAGCAGCCAGGGGCCGGGGGATACGCAGTATTTT. This chain connects TRBV4-1 to TRBJ2-3; D is perhaps TRBD1 or TRBD2 (5 bases each). This CDR3 has 13 amino acids. The ends were cut back, 3 bases at V and 6 bases at J, with 10 bases in the middle. The germline CDR1 and CDR2 sequences are MGHRA and YSYEKL.

This clonotype was observed at least ten times. V gene TRBV7-2 combines with J gene TRBJ1-1; TRBD1 aligns across 9 bases. Germline-derived CDR1 and CDR2 are SGHTA and FQGNSA. The CDR3 extends over 14 amino acids. V was pared by 5 bases and J by 8 bases, with 9 bases of the junction left unmatched. The CDR3 here is CASSAYNRGREAFF. CDR3 DNA sequence: TGTGCCAGCAGCGCCTACAACAGGGGGCGGGAAGCTTTCTTT.

This clonotype was observed once. Compared with germline, one end of the junction differs, possibly owing to a read error. The chain carries TRBV7-9 and TRBJ2-1; maybe TRBD2 (6 bases). CDR3 length: 13 residues. Germline CDR1 is SEHNR and CDR2 is FQNEAQ (reference sequence). The CDR3 bases are TGTGCCAGCGGCCGGGGACTCTCCAATGGGCAGTTCTTC. As protein: CASGRGLSNGQFF.

This clonotype was seen a handful of times. As DNA, the CDR3 is TGTGCCAGTACCGCGGGAGGTGCCAAAAACATTCAGTACTTC. Residues: CASTAGGAKNIQYF. The V call is TRBV19, the J call TRBJ2-4; TRBD2 matches 8 bases. The CDR3 covers 14 residues. Per the germline V gene, CDR1 is LNHDA and CDR2 is SQIVND (reference sequence). Trimming at V came to 7 bases and at J to 1 base, leaving 3 bases not matched to a gene.

This clonotype was observed a single time. The V gene is TRBV2, the J gene TRBJ2-5, with TRBD2 as a possible D gene (7 bases). Germline V gene data show CDR1 as SNHLY and CDR2 as FYNNEI. V was cut by 6 bases and J by 1 base, with 12 bases left in between. The CDR3 runs 14 residues. The CDR3, as DNA: TGTGCCAGCAGAGGGGGGGAGTTCCAAGAGACCCAGTACTTC. Translated, it gives CASRGGEFQETQYF.

This clonotype was seen many times. The chain joins TRBV7-2 to TRBJ2-1; D is uncertain. The CDR3 is 14 amino acids. Germline CDR1 reads SGHTA; CDR2 reads FQGNSA. Trimming took 5 bases from V and 8 from J, leaving 16 bases between them. The CDR3 loop is CASSPNTFRDEQFF. For the CDR3, the DNA is TGTGCCAGCAGCCCTAACACGTTCCGCGATGAGCAGTTCTTC.

Of note for this clonotype: This may stem from a read error, because a much larger clone lies one nucleotide away. The chain couples TRBV28 to TRBJ1-1; no reliable D call. The V gene's germline CDR1 is MDHEN and CDR2 SYDVKM. The CDR3 runs 14 residues. Trimming removed 3 bases at V and 5 bases at J, with 13 bases between. For the CDR3, the DNA is TGTGCCAGCAGTTTTGTTGTCTGGAAAACTGAAGCTTTCTTT. Protein sequence: CASSFVVWKTEAFF.

J is TRBJ2-3 and V is TRBV28, with 9 bases aligning to TRBD2. CDR3 length: 20 residues. V lost 3 bases to trimming and J lost 1 base; unmatched junction nucleotides: 17. Germline values: CDR1 MDHEN, CDR2 SYDVKM. Here the CDR3 reads CASSFQGFIGSGSRTDTQYF. The CDR3 DNA is TGTGCCAGCAGTTTCCAAGGCTTCATCGGTAGCGGGAGCCGCACAGATACGCAGTATTTT.

In its sample, this clonotype was seen once. One base separates it from a far larger clone, so it is likely a read error. The final CDR3 position lacks the conserved phenylalanine or tryptophan, pointing to a likely read error. J is TRBJ2-1 and V is TRBV7-9; no clear D gene. This CDR3 has 15 residues. Trimming left V 5 bases short and J 4 bases short, with 15 bases between. CDR1 and CDR2 from the germline V gene are SEHNR and FQNEAQ (reference sequence). The DNA for the CDR3 is TGTGCCAGCAGCCTACTAAGTGGGCTTTACAATGAGCAGTTCCTC. Translated, it gives CASSLLSGLYNEQFL.